This entry lists 2 T cell receptor beta chains sequenced from one sample in a study of a mutant IDH1 vaccine in newly diagnosed glioma. Libraries were prepared by immunoSEQ multiplex PCR; TCRdb keeps only in-frame clonotypes and omits some of them. This repertoire shows approximately 100,000 clones, around 90% found once; its top ten account for 0.5% to 0.6%. The time point: baseline, week 1 (first vaccination visit). Noted treatment: pre-vaccination baseline after standard-of-care therapy. The sequencing used PBMCs, collected from a glioma patient treated with radiotherapy, temozolomide or both. The source of these receptors is a woman in her fifties or sixties with glioma.

The rearrangement links TRBV5-1 to TRBJ1-4, with TRBD1 matching 7 bases. CDR1 and CDR2 (germline): SGHRS, YFSETQ. The length of the CDR3 is 14 residues. The J segment lost 8 bases and the V segment lost 0 bases, leaving 4 bases of the junction unmatched. In DNA, the CDR3 is TGCGCCAGCAGCTTGGGACAGGGTGGGGAAAAACTGTTTTTT. It yields the protein CASSLGQGGEKLFF.

This chain joins TRBV7-9 and TRBJ2-2; D is undetermined. The CDR3 loop spans 11 amino acids. Per germline, CDR1 SEHNR and CDR2 FQNEAQ (reference sequence). V was cut by 4 bases and J by 5 bases, with 2 bases left in between. CDR3 protein: CASSWTGELFF. The CDR3 DNA sequence: TGTGCCAGCAGCTGGACCGGGGAGCTGTTTTTT.